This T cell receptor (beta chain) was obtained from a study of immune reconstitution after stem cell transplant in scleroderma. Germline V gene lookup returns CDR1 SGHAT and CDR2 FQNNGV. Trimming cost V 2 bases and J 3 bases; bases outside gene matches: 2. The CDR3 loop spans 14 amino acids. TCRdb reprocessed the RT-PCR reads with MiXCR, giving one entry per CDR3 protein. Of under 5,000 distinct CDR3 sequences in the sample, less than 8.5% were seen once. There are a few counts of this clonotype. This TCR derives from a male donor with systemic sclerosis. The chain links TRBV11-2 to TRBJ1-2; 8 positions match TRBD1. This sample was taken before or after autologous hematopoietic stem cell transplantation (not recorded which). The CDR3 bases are TGTGCCAGCAGCTTACAGGGGGCAGACTATGGCTACACCTTC. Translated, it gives CASSLQGADYGYTF.